Shown below are 13 T cell receptor beta chains from a single sample sequenced in a study of blood T cell repertoires in COVID-19. The method was immunoSEQ multiplex PCR; TCRdb's version includes in-frame clones alone and lacks a portion of them. The sample yields 30,000 to 35,000 clones, approximately 83% seen once. Sequences were obtained from peripheral blood. All receptors derive from a man aged 45 to 65 with acute or convalescent COVID-19.

V and J are TRBV6-2 or TRBV6-3 and TRBJ2-2, with unresolved D. V dropped 5 bases and J dropped 4 bases, with 14 bases sitting between them. CDR1 is MNHEY and CDR2 is SVGEGT in the germline V gene. The CDR3 is 15 residues long. CDR3 loop: CASSRDLEITGELFF. The CDR3 nucleotides are TGTGCCAGCAGTAGAGATCTAGAGATCACCGGGGAGCTGTTTTTT.

This rearrangement joins TRBV19 to TRBJ1-4; 8 positions match TRBD1. This CDR3 comprises 13 residues. Germline V gives CDR1 LNHDA, CDR2 SQIVND (reference sequence). Trimming cost V 4 bases and J 7 bases; bases outside gene matches: 2. The CDR3 DNA sequence: TGTGCCAGTAGTACCGACAGGGGTGAAAAACTGTTTTTT. Encoded protein: CASSTDRGEKLFF. The variable domain in full, completed from reference TRBV19 and TRBJ1-4, reads DGGITQSPKYLFRKEGQNVTLSCEQNLNHDAMYWYRQDPGQGLRLIYYSQIVNDFQKGDIAEGYSVSREKKESFPLTVTSAQKNPTAFYLCASSTDRGEKLFFGSGTQLSVL.

The rearrangement links TRBV15 to TRBJ1-5; TRBD1 is a possible D gene (6 bases). V lost 5 bases and J lost 2, with 16 bases in between. CDR1 and CDR2 from the germline V gene are LNHNV and YYDKDF (reference sequence). This CDR3 has 16 amino acids. The DNA for the CDR3 is TGTGCCACCAGCCCGCAGGGGATAAAGGGCAATCAGCCCCAGCATTTT. Amino acid sequence: CATSPQGIKGNQPQHF.

This clone appeared once. CDR3 sequence (DNA): TGCGCCAGCAGCTTCCTACAGGGTCCTGGGGCCAACGTCCTGACTTTC. This gives the protein CASSFLQGPGANVLTF. The rearrangement joins TRBV5-1 to TRBJ2-6; tentatively, D is TRBD1 (6 bases). The V end lost 2 bases, the J end lost 2 bases, and 11 bases lay between the germline ends. Germline CDR1 reads SGHRS; CDR2 reads YFSETQ. The CDR3 has 16 residues.

This clone has a single count. The chain employs TRBV7-9 and TRBJ1-6, with 10 positions matching TRBD1. Germline CDR1 and CDR2: SEHNR and FQNEAQ (reference sequence). The CDR3 covers 14 residues. V was clipped by 5 bases and J by 7 bases; unmatched bases: 2. CDR3 bases: TGTGCCAGCAGCCGGGGACAGGGGAATTCACCCCTCCACTTT. Its translation: CASSRGQGNSPLHF.

This sequence joins TRBV10-1 and TRBJ1-3, with 8 nucleotides matching TRBD1. The CDR3 totals 14 residues. J gave up 3 bases and V 9 bases, and 7 bases lay outside the gene matches. CDR1 is WNHNN, CDR2 SYGVQD, per germline (reference sequence). The DNA of the CDR3 is TGCGCCAGTCGCAGGGGGCGCGGTGGAAACACCATATATTTT. Its translation is CASRRGRGGNTIYF.

The J gene is TRBJ2-1, the V gene TRBV7-3; 11 bases are shared with TRBD2. CDR1 SGHTA and CDR2 FQGTGA come from the germline V gene. This CDR3 has 16 residues. The ends lost 3 bases at V and 3 bases at J; junction bases unmatched: 4. CDR3: CASSFTSGRGYNEQFF. Here the CDR3 DNA reads TGTGCCAGCAGCTTCACTAGCGGGAGAGGCTACAATGAGCAGTTCTTC.

This chain uses TRBV11-2 with TRBJ1-4, with 9 bases lining up with TRBD1. The CDR3 extends over 13 amino acids. The V gene's germline CDR1 is SGHAT and CDR2 FQNNGV. V dropped 11 bases and J dropped 8; count of bases not matched to a gene: 9. The CDR3 sequence is CAVNRGQGEKLFF. The CDR3 DNA reads as TGTGCCGTAAACAGGGGGCAAGGCGAAAAACTGTTTTTT.

The V and J genes are TRBV5-1 and TRBJ2-1, with 11 nucleotides matching TRBD1. CDR3 size: 14 residues. CDR1 is SGHRS, CDR2 YFSETQ, per germline. The V gene end was trimmed by 4 bases and the J gene end by 6 bases; junction bases not matched to a gene: 3. The CDR3 DNA sequence: TGCGCCAGCAGCCGCGGGACAGGGGGCAATGAGCAGTTCTTC. Residues: CASSRGTGGNEQFF.

V is TRBV5-6 and J is TRBJ2-2; D possibly corresponds to TRBD2 (6 bases). The CDR3 loop spans 15 amino acids. Between the trimmed V and J ends, which lost 4 bases and 1 base, there was a span of 11 bases. Germline-derived CDR1 and CDR2 are SGHDT and YYEEEE. The CDR3 DNA follows: TGTGCCAGCAGCACCCCGGGACTGAACACCGGGGAGCTGTTTTTT. It encodes CASSTPGLNTGELFF.

This chain joins TRBV4-1 and TRBJ1-1; possibly TRBD1 for D (5 bases). The CDR3 has 15 residues. From germline, CDR1 is MGHRA and CDR2 YSYEKL. Trimming took off 0 bases at V and 5 bases at J, with 13 bases between the two ends. CDR3 amino acids: CASSQERAGRTEAFF. The DNA of the CDR3 is TGCGCCAGCAGCCAAGAGAGGGCAGGGAGGACTGAAGCTTTCTTT.

The rearrangement joins TRBV7-8 to TRBJ1-5; D is possibly TRBD1 (5 bases). The CDR3 runs to 14 residues. V gave up 5 bases and J gave up 3 bases, with 11 bases separating them. Germline CDR1 is SGHVS and CDR2 is FQNEAQ. The CDR3 DNA is TGTGCCAGCAGCCCAGACAGTTCCAATCAGCCCCAGCATTTT. Protein: CASSPDSSNQPQHF.

J is TRBJ2-5 and V is TRBV5-1, with 10 bases matching TRBD2. The CDR3 spans 15 residues. Per germline, CDR1 SGHRS and CDR2 YFSETQ. The junction had 4 bases not matched to a gene; V was cut back by 0 bases and J by 5 bases. The CDR3 region has the DNA TGCGCCAGCAGCTTGGAAGCGGGGGGGCCCGAGACCCAGTACTTC. This gives the protein CASSLEAGGPETQYF.